This is a list of T cell receptor beta chains from one sample in a study of T-cell reconstitution after alpha-beta-depleted transplantation in children. Via MiXCR, TCRdb re-called the PCR reads, giving one row per CDR3 protein. The table has about 610,000 distinct CDR3 sequences, roughly 27% seen once. The sample was PBMCs, taken before TCRalphabeta/CD19-depleted stem cell transplant. Receptors were obtained from a boy under two years old with Wiskott-Aldrich syndrome, due to receive a stem cell transplant. CDR3s include the opening cysteine and the closing phenylalanine or tryptophan. The D gene is left open where the match is weak. Size is stated for part of the rows, as once, few or many counts, or as a class when the clone is expanded.

D gene,J gene,clone size,V gene,CDR3 protein,CDR3 DNA
TRBD2,TRBJ2-7,few,TRBV5-1,CASSFGGKAYEQYF,TGCGCCAGCAGCTTCGGGGGGAAGGCCTACGAGCAGTACTTC
TRBD2,TRBJ2-1,few,TRBV18,CASSLLAGGVNEQFF,TGTGCCAGCTCACTTTTAGCGGGAGGCGTCAATGAGCAGTTCTTC
TRBD2,TRBJ2-5,few,TRBV15,CATSRDSGRARETQYF,TGTGCCACCAGCAGAGATAGCGGGAGGGCCCGGGAGACCCAGTACTTC
.,TRBJ2-1,.,TRBV7-6,CASSFGVGVTEQFF,TGTGCCAGCAGCTTCGGGGTGGGGGTTACTGAGCAGTTCTTC
TRBD1,TRBJ2-4,few,TRBV4-1,CASSQDWDRENIQYF,TGCGCCAGCAGCCAAGATTGGGACAGGGAAAACATTCAGTACTTC
TRBD2,TRBJ2-1,few,TRBV9,CASSETSGVYNEQFF,TGTGCCAGCAGCGAAACTAGCGGAGTTTACAATGAGCAGTTCTTC
.,TRBJ2-1,few,TRBV12-3/TRBV12-4,CASNPGRRFF,TGTGCCAGCAACCCGGGACGAAGGTTCTTC
.,TRBJ1-5,few,TRBV7-8,CASSLSHQPQHF,TGTGCCAGCAGCTTAAGTCATCAGCCCCAGCATTTT
.,TRBJ1-6,.,TRBV27,CASSSQGRGYNSPLHF,TGTGCCAGCAGTTCACAGGGTCGGGGGTATAATTCACCCCTCCACTTT
TRBD2,TRBJ2-1,few,TRBV5-1,CASSFGLAWTWEQFF,TGCGCCAGCAGCTTTGGACTAGCGTGGACATGGGAGCAGTTCTTC
TRBD2,TRBJ2-1,few,TRBV5-1,CASSLRTSGSSYNEQFF,TGCGCCAGCAGCCTGCGGACTAGCGGGAGCTCCTACAATGAGCAGTTCTTC
TRBD2,TRBJ2-3,.,TRBV5-1,CASSLGGGPGDTQYF,TGCGCCAGCAGCTTGGGGGGAGGGCCCGGAGATACGCAGTATTTT
TRBD2,TRBJ2-1,few,TRBV29-1,CSVETSVYNEQFF,TGCAGCGTTGAAACTAGCGTTTACAATGAGCAGTTCTTC
TRBD2,TRBJ2-5,.,TRBV29-1,CSVFTSGSQETQYF,TGCAGCGTCTTTACTAGCGGGAGTCAAGAGACCCAGTACTTC
TRBD1,TRBJ1-3,few,TRBV12-3/TRBV12-4,CASVQGTDSGNTIYF,TGTGCCAGCGTGCAAGGGACAGACTCTGGAAACACCATATATTTT
TRBD1,TRBJ1-2,few,TRBV30,CAWSPTGGADYTF,TGTGCCTGGAGTCCGACAGGGGGAGCTGACTACACCTTC
TRBD1,TRBJ1-1,few,TRBV5-6,CASSGRTGMNTEAFF,TGTGCCAGCAGCGGGAGGACAGGGATGAACACTGAAGCTTTCTTT
.,TRBJ1-1,.,TRBV29-1,CSAQGLRPNTEAFF,TGCAGCGCCCAAGGGCTAAGACCGAACACTGAAGCTTTCTTT
TRBD1,TRBJ2-7,few,TRBV25-1,CASSEWGTGSYEQYF,TGTGCCAGCAGTGAATGGGGGACAGGGTCCTACGAGCAGTACTTC
.,TRBJ2-5,few,TRBV5-1,CASSSGRGQETQYF,TGCGCCAGCAGTTCAGGGAGGGGGCAAGAGACCCAGTACTTC
TRBD2,TRBJ2-5,.,TRBV6-5,CASSSDLGGRETQYF,TGTGCCAGCAGTTCCGACCTAGGCGGGAGGGAGACCCAGTACTTC
TRBD2,TRBJ2-5,few,TRBV20-1,CSAVPGTRGETQYF,TGCAGTGCCGTCCCGGGGACTAGGGGGGAGACCCAGTACTTC
.,TRBJ1-2,few,TRBV10-3,CAISHVGGYTF,TGTGCCATCAGTCACGTGGGTGGCTACACCTTC
.,TRBJ1-2,.,TRBV5-5,CASSLITTNYGYTF,TGTGCCAGCAGCTTGATCACCACTAACTATGGCTACACCTTC
TRBD1,TRBJ1-2,.,TRBV10-3,CAIATPGQGERGYTF,TGTGCCATCGCAACCCCGGGACAGGGGGAAAGAGGCTACACCTTC
.,TRBJ2-1,few,TRBV24-1,CATSDRRGEQFF,TGTGCCACCAGTGATCGGCGGGGTGAGCAGTTCTTC
.,TRBJ2-1,few,TRBV12-3/TRBV12-4,CASSLVPSSYYNEQFF,TGTGCCAGCAGTTTAGTGCCCAGCAGTTATTACAATGAGCAGTTCTTC
.,TRBJ1-5,few,TRBV28,CASSYWDQPQHF,TGTGCCAGCAGTTACTGGGATCAGCCCCAGCATTTT
TRBD1,TRBJ1-4,few,TRBV7-2,CASSSDRVSAKLFF,TGTGCCAGCAGCTCCGACAGGGTTTCGGCGAAACTGTTTTTT
TRBD2,TRBJ2-3,few,TRBV20-1,CSAIKRDVGTDTQYF,TGCAGTGCTATAAAGCGGGACGTGGGCACAGATACGCAGTATTTT
TRBD2,TRBJ2-1,.,TRBV5-1,CASSVLAGEINEQFF,TGCGCCAGCAGCGTACTAGCGGGAGAGATTAATGAGCAGTTCTTC
.,TRBJ1-2,few,TRBV3-1,CASSRSPGFYGYTF,TGTGCCAGCAGTCGTTCCCCAGGCTTTTATGGCTACACCTTC
.,TRBJ2-3,few,TRBV29-1,CSIHEGTDTQYF,TGCAGCATACACGAGGGGACAGATACGCAGTATTTT
TRBD1,TRBJ1-1,once,TRBV19,CASRMDRVNTEAFF,TGTGCCAGTAGAATGGACAGGGTAAACACTGAAGCTTTCTTT
.,TRBJ1-3,.,TRBV11-2,CASRPGHLLFSGNTIYF,TGTGCCAGCAGACCGGGACACCTACTTTTCTCTGGAAACACCATATATTTT
.,TRBJ2-1,.,TRBV13,CASSLNRGNEQFF,TGTGCCAGCAGCTTAAATCGGGGTAATGAGCAGTTCTTC
TRBD1,TRBJ1-2,few,TRBV6-6,CALRTGGYGYTF,TGTGCCCTGAGGACAGGGGGTTACGGCTACACCTTC
TRBD2,TRBJ2-3,once,TRBV20-1,CSARIAGGDTQYF,TGCAGTGCTAGAATAGCGGGAGGAGATACGCAGTATTTT
TRBD2,TRBJ2-1,few,TRBV4-1,CASSQVGIAGGPRNEQFF,TGCGCCAGCAGCCAGGTCGGAATAGCGGGAGGGCCTCGCAATGAGCAGTTCTTC
.,TRBJ2-6,few,TRBV7-2,CASSQVANVLTF,TGTGCCAGCAGCCAAGTGGCCAACGTCCTGACTTTC
.,TRBJ1-5,few,TRBV5-1,CASSLGEANQPQHF,TGCGCCAGCAGCTTGGGGGAGGCCAATCAGCCCCAGCATTTT
.,TRBJ2-2,few,TRBV20-1,CSGLGDVDTGELFF,TGCAGTGGTTTAGGGGACGTTGACACCGGGGAGCTGTTTTTT
.,TRBJ2-7,few,TRBV20-1,CSAQDYEQYF,TGCAGTGCTCAGGACTACGAGCAGTACTTC
.,TRBJ2-7,.,TRBV12-3/TRBV12-4,CASSLQRGHEQYF,TGTGCCAGCAGTTTACAGAGGGGTCACGAGCAGTACTTC
.,TRBJ2-7,.,TRBV11-2,CASSQTGTRLYEQYF,TGTGCCAGCAGCCAGACCGGGACAAGACTTTACGAGCAGTACTTC
.,TRBJ1-4,once,TRBV4-2,CASSQDGQGYEKLFF,TGTGCCAGCAGCCAAGATGGGCAGGGATATGAAAAACTGTTTTTT
.,TRBJ2-2,.,TRBV7-2,CASSLGGKGGELFF,TGTGCCAGCAGCTTAGGCGGGAAGGGCGGGGAGCTGTTTTTT
.,TRBJ1-5,.,TRBV10-2,CASRMGERQPQHF,TGCGCCAGCAGAATGGGGGAGCGACAGCCCCAGCATTTT
TRBD2,TRBJ2-5,.,TRBV5-1,CASSLGLAGDGETQYF,TGCGCCAGCAGCCTCGGATTAGCGGGAGATGGAGAGACCCAGTACTTC
.,TRBJ2-3,.,TRBV3-1,CASSQEGDYTDTQYF,TGTGCCAGCAGCCAAGAAGGCGATTACACAGATACGCAGTATTTT
.,TRBJ1-1,.,TRBV27,CASSLIFSNTEAFF,TGTGCCAGCAGTTTAATATTTTCCAACACTGAAGCTTTCTTT
.,TRBJ1-3,.,TRBV5-1,CASSFMGVSSGNTIYF,TGCGCCAGCAGCTTTATGGGGGTTAGCTCTGGAAACACCATATATTTT
.,TRBJ1-1,.,TRBV29-1,CSVEKPLNTEAFF,TGCAGCGTTGAGAAACCTTTGAACACTGAAGCTTTCTTT
.,TRBJ2-7,.,TRBV29-1,CSVWGPRYEQYF,TGCAGCGTATGGGGACCGAGATACGAGCAGTACTTC
TRBD2,TRBJ2-3,.,TRBV7-9,CASSPSGSVNTQYF,TGTGCCAGCAGCCCAAGCGGGAGTGTAAATACGCAGTATTTT